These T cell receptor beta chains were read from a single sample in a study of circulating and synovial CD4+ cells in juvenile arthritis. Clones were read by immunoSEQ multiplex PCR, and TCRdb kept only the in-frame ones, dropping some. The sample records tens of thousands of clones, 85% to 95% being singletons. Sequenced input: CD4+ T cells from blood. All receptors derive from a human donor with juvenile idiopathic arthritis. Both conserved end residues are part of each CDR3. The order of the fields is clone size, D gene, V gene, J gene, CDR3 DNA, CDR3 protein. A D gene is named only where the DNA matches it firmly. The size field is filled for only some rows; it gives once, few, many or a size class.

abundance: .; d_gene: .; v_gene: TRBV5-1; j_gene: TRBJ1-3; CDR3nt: TGCGCCAGCAGCTTGGCCCCCCCCAGTATCTCTGGAAACACCATATATTTT; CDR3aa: CASSLAPPSISGNTIYF
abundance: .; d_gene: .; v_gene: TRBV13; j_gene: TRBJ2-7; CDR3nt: TGTGCCAGCAGCTTAGGGTTCCTCGAGCAGTACTTC; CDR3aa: CASSLGFLEQYF
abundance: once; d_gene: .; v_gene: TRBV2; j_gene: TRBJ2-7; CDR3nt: TGTGCCAGCAGCTCGACAGTTTTCTACGAGCAGTACTTC; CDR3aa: CASSSTVFYEQYF
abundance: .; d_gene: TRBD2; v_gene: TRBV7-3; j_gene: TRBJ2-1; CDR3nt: TGTGCCAGCAGCCTCGGGACTAGCGGTAACAATGAGCAGTTCTTC; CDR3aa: CASSLGTSGNNEQFF
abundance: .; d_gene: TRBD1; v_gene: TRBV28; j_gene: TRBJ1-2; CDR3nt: TGTGCCAGCAGTTTATCTAGGGGGCTGGGCTACACCTTC; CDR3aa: CASSLSRGLGYTF
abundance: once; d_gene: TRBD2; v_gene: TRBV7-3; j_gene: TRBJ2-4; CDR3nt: TGTGCCAGCAGCCCCTCTAGCGGGACGAAAAACATTCAGTACTTC; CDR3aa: CASSPSSGTKNIQYF
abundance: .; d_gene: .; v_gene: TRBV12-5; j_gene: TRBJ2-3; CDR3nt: TGTGCTAGTGGTTTGGGTGACTGGAGAGATACGCAGTATTTT; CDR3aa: CASGLGDWRDTQYF
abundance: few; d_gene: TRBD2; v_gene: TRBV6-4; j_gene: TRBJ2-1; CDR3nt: TGTGCCAGCAGTGACTCTAGCGGGACCTACAATGAGCAGTTCTTC; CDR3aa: CASSDSSGTYNEQFF
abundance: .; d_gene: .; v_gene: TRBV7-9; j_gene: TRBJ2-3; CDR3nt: TGTGCCAGCAGCTTAGTAACGGGTACAGATACGCAGTATTTT; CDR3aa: CASSLVTGTDTQYF
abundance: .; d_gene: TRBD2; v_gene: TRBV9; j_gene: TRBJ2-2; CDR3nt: TGTGCCAGCAGCATTAGCGGGAGGGCCATCGGGGAGCTGTTTTTT; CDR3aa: CASSISGRAIGELFF
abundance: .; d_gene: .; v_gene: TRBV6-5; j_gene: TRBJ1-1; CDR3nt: TGTGCCAGCACCTCACCACCGAGGCCTGAAGCTTTCTTT; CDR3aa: CASTSPPRPEAFF
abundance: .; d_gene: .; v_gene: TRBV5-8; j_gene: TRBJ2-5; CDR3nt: TGTGCCAGCAACCGGGGTGGGGAGACCCAGTACTTC; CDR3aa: CASNRGGETQYF
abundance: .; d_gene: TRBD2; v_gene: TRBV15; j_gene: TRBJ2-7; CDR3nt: TGTGCCACCAGCAGAGTCTCGGCTAGCGGGAGTTACGAGCAGTACTTC; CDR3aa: CATSRVSASGSYEQYF
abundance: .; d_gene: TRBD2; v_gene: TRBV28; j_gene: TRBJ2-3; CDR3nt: TGTGCCAGCAGTTTAGGAGGACTAGTGGCAGATACGCAGTATTTT; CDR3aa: CASSLGGLVADTQYF
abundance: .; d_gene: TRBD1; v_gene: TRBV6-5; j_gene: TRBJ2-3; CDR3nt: TGTGCCAGCAGTTCCAGGGGGCGGAAGGGCACAGATACGCAGTATTTT; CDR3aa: CASSSRGRKGTDTQYF
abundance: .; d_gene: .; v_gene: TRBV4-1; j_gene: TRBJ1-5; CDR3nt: TGCGCCAGCAGCCGGGACATCAATCAGCCCCAGCATTTT; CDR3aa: CASSRDINQPQHF
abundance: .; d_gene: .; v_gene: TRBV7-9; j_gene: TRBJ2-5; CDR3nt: TGTGCCAGCAGCTTAGGTACAGGGGACTTGGGGGAGACCCAGTACTTC; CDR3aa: CASSLGTGDLGETQYF
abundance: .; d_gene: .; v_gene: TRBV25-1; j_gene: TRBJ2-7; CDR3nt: TGTGCCAGCAGTGGTCCCGGGACATCCTCTGAGCAGTACTTC; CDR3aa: CASSGPGTSSEQYF
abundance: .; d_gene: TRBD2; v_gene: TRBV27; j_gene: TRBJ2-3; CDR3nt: TGTGCCAGCAGACGGACAGGCCCGGGACTAGCAACGGACACCGATACGCAGTATTTT; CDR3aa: CASRRTGPGLATDTDTQYF
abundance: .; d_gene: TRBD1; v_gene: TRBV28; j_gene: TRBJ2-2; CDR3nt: TGTGCCAGCAGGAGGGCGGACAGGGGGCGTAACGGGGAGCTGTTTTTT; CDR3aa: CASRRADRGRNGELFF
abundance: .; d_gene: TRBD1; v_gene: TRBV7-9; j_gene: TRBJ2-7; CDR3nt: TGTGCCAGCAGCTTGTCTGGGGACAGGCCTTACGAGCAGTACTTC; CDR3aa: CASSLSGDRPYEQYF
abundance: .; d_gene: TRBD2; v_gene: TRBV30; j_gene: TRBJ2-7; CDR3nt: TGTGCCCTGGAGTCGGGAGGACCCTACGAGCAGTACTTC; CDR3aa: CALESGGPYEQYF
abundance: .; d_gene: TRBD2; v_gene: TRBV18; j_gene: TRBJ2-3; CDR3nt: TGTGCCAGCTCACCACTTAAGATACTGACTAGCGGGAGCACAGATACGCAGTATTTT; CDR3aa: CASSPLKILTSGSTDTQYF
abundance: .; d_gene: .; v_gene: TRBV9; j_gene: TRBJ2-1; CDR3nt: TGTGCCAGCAGCGTAGGTGGGAGGGGGTACAATGAGCAGTTCTTC; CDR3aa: CASSVGGRGYNEQFF
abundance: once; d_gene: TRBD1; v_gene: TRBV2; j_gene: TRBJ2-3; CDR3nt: TGTGCCAGAGGGGGGCGACAGGGGAGATCCGATACGCAGTATTTT; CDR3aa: CARGGRQGRSDTQYF
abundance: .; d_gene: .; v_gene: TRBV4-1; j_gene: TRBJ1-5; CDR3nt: TGCGCCAGCAGCCAAGCCGACCTACAAGGGGGTCAGCCCCAGCATTTT; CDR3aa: CASSQADLQGGQPQHF
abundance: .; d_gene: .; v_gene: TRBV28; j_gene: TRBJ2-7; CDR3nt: TGTGCCAGCAGTTCCTTGTTCGAGCAGTACTTC; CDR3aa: CASSSLFEQYF